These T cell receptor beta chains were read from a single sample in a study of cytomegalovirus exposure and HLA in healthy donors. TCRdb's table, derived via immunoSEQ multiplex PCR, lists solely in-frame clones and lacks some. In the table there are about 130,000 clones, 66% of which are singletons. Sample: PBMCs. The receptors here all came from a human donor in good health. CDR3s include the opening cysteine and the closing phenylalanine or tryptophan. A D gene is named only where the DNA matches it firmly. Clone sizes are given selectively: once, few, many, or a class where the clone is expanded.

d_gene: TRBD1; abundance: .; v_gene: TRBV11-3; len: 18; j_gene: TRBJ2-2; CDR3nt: TGTGCCAGCAGCTCCCCCCCGGGACAGGGGGTTAACACCGGGGAGCTGTTTTTT; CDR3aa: CASSSPPGQGVNTGELFF
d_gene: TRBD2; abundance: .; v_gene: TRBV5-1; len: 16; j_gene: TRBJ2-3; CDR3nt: TGCGCCAGCAGCCCAGGGACTAGCGGGAGTACAGATACGCAGTATTTT; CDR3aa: CASSPGTSGSTDTQYF
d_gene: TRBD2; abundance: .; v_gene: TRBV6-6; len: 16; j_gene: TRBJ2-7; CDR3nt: TGTGCCAGCAGTTCCTCGACTAGCGGGAGGGCCTACGAGCAGTACTTC; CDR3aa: CASSSSTSGRAYEQYF
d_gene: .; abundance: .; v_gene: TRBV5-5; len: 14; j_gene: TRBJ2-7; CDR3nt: TGTGCCAGCAGCTTTGGTCCAGGGTACGACGAGCAGTACTTC; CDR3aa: CASSFGPGYDEQYF
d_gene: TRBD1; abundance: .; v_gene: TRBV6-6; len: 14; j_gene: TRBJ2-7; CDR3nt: TGTGCCAGCAGAGAAAGACAGGGGTCCCACGAGCAGTACTTC; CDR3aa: CASRERQGSHEQYF
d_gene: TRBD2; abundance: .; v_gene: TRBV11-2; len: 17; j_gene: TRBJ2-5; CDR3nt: TGTGCCAGCAGCTTAGAGGGCCGGACTAGATCCTGGGAGACCCAGTACTTC; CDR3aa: CASSLEGRTRSWETQYF
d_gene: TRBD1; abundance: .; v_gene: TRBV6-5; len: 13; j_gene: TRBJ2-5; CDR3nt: TGTGCCAGCAGTCAAGGGGGCCGGGAGACCCAGTACTTC; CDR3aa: CASSQGGRETQYF
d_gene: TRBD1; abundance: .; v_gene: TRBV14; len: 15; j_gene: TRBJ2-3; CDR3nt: TGTGCCAGCAGCCAGGGACAGGGGGCTGGAGATACGCAGTATTTT; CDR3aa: CASSQGQGAGDTQYF
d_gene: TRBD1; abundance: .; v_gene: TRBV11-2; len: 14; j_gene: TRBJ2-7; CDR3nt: TGTGCCAGCAGCTACGCCGGGACAGGCTACGAGCAGTACTTC; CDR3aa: CASSYAGTGYEQYF
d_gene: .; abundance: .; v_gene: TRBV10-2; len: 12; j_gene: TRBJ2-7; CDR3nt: TGCGCCAGCAGTGAGAGCGGATACGAGCAGTACTTC; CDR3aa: CASSESGYEQYF
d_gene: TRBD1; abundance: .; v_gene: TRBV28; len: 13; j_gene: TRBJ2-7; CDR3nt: TGTGCCAGCAGAGGACAGGGGCCCTACGAGCAGTACTTC; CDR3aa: CASRGQGPYEQYF
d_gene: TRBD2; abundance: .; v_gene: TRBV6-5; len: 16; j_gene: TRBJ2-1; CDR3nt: TGTGCCAGCAGTTACTATAGCGGGGGGCCCTACAATGAGCAGTTCTTC; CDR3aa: CASSYYSGGPYNEQFF
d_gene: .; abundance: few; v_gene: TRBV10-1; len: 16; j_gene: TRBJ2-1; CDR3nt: TGCGCCAGCAGTGAGTACGGGGGAAGCTCCTACAATGAGCAGTTCTTC; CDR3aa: CASSEYGGSSYNEQFF
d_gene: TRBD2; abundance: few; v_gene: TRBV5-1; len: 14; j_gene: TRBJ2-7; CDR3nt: TGCGCCAGCAGCCGGGTAGCGGGAGGAGGGCAGCAGTACTTC; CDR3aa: CASSRVAGGGQQYF
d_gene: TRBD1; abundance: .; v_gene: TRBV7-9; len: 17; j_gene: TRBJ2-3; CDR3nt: TGTGCCAGCAGCCATAGGGCCGGGACAGGGGGGGCAGATACGCAGTATTTT; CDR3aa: CASSHRAGTGGADTQYF
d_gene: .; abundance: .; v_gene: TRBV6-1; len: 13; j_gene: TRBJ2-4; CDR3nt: TGTGCCAGCAGTGAAAGCTTGAAGAACATTCAGTACTTC; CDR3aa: CASSESLKNIQYF
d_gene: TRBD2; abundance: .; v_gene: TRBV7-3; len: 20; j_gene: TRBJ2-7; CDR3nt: TGTGCCAGCAGCTCACACGAATCCTATGGACTAGCGGATGATACCTACGAGCAGTACTTC; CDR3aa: CASSSHESYGLADDTYEQYF
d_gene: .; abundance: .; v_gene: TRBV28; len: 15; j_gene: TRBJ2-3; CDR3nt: TGTGCCAGCAGTTTATGGTCCCTAGCCACAGATACGCAGTATTTT; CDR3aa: CASSLWSLATDTQYF
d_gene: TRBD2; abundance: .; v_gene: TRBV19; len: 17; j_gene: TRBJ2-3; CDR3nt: TGTGCCAGTAGCTCCCCCGGGACTAGCGGGAGCACAGATACGCAGTATTTT; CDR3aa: CASSSPGTSGSTDTQYF
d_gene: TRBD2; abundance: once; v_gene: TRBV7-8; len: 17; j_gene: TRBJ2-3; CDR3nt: TGTGCCAGCAGCACCTACACGGGACTAGCGGTCACAGATACGCAGTATTTT; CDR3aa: CASSTYTGLAVTDTQYF
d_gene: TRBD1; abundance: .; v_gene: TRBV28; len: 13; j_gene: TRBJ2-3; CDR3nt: TGTGCCAGCCGGACAGGGTCCACGGCTACGCAGTATTTT; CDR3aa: CASRTGSTATQYF
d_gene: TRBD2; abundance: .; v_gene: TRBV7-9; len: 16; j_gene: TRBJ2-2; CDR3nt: TGTGCCAGCAGCTTAGAAAAGCGGGAAAACACCGGGGAGCTGTTTTTT; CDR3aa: CASSLEKRENTGELFF
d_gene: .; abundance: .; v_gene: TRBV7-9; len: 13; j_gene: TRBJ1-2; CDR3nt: TGTGCCAGCAGCTTGAGCAGGGATTATGGCTACACCTTC; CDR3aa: CASSLSRDYGYTF
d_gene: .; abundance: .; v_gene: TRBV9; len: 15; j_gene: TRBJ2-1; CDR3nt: TGTGCCAGCAGCGTACCCGGGAGTGTCGACAATGAGCAGTTCTTC; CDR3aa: CASSVPGSVDNEQFF
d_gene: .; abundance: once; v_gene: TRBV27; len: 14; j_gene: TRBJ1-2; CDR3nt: TGTGCCAGCAGCCAGACAGTTTTCCAAAATGGCTACACCTTC; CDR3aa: CASSQTVFQNGYTF
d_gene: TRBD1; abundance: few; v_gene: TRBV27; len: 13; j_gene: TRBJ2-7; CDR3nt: TGTGCCAGCAGCCTTCCGGGACAGGGCGAGCAGTACTTC; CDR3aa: CASSLPGQGEQYF
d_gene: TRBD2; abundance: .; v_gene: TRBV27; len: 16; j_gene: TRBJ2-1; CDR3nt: TGTGCCAGCCGAAGACCACTAGCGGCCTTAGGGAATGAGCAGTTCTTC; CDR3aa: CASRRPLAALGNEQFF
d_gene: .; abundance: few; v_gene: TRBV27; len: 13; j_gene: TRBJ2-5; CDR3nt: TGTGCCAGCAGTTTATCCTTTCAAGAGACCCAGTACTTC; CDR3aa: CASSLSFQETQYF
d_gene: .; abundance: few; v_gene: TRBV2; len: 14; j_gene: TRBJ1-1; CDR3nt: TGTGCCAGCAGTCCCGAGGTTTCCGGCACTGAAGCTTTCTTT; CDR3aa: CASSPEVSGTEAFF
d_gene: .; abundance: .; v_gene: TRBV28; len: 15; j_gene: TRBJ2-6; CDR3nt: TGTGCCAGCACTTCAGGGGCCTCTGGGGCCAACGTCCTGACTTTC; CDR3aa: CASTSGASGANVLTF
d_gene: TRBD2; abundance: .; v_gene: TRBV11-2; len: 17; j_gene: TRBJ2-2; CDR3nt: TGTGCCAGCAGCACCGTCACTAGCGGGGGGAACACCGGGGAGCTGTTTTTT; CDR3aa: CASSTVTSGGNTGELFF
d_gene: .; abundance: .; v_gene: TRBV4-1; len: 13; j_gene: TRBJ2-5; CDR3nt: TGCGCCAGCAGCCAAGTTGGGCCCGGTGGCCAGTACTTC; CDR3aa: CASSQVGPGGQYF
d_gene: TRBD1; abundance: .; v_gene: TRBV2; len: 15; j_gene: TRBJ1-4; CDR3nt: TGTGCCAGCAGTGAAGCGCGGGACAGTCTTCTGAAACTGTTTTTT; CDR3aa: CASSEARDSLLKLFF
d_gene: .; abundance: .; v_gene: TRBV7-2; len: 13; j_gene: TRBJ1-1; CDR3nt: TGTGCCAGCAGCTTGTCCCAGAACACTGAAGCTTTCTTT; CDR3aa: CASSLSQNTEAFF
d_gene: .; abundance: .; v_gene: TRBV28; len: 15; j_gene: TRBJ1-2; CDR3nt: TGTGCCAGCAGTTTCGGGGGGCGCAGGTTCTATGGCTACACCTTC; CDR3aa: CASSFGGRRFYGYTF
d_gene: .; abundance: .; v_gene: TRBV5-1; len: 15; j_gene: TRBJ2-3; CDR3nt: TGCGCCAGCAGCAAAGGCGGGACCTCCACAGATACGCAGTATTTT; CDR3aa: CASSKGGTSTDTQYF
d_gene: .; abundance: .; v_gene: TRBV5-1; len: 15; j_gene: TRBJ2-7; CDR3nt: TGCGCCAGCAGGATAACCCGGGACAAGACATACGAGCAGTACTTC; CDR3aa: CASRITRDKTYEQYF
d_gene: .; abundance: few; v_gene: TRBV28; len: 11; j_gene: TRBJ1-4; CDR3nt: TGTGCCAGCAGTATAAATGAAAAACTGTTTTTT; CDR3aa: CASSINEKLFF
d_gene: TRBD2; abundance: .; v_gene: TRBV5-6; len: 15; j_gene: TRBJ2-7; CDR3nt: TGTGCCAGCAGCTACTCTAGCGGGGCATCCTACGAGCAGTACTTC; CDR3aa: CASSYSSGASYEQYF
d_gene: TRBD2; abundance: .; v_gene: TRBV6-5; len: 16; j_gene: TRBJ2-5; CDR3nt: TGTGCCAGCAGTTCCGGGACTAGCGGGGTCCCAGAGACCCAGTACTTC; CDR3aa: CASSSGTSGVPETQYF
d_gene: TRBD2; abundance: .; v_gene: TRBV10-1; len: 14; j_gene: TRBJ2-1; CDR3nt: TGCGCCAGCAGTTCCAGCGGGAGGCATGGAGAGCAGTTCTTC; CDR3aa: CASSSSGRHGEQFF
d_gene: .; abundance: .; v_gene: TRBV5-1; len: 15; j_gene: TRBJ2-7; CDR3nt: TGCGCCAGCAGCTTGGCCAACAGGGGGGGATCCGAGCAGTACTTC; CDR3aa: CASSLANRGGSEQYF
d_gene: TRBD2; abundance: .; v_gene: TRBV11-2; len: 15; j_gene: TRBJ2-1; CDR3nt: TGTGCCAGCAGCCTGGGACTAGCCCAAAGCAATGAGCAGTTCTTC; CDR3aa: CASSLGLAQSNEQFF
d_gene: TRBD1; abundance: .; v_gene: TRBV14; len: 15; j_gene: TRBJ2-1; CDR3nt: TGTGCCAGCAGCCACCCGGGACAGGGTAACAATGAGCAGTTCTTC; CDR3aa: CASSHPGQGNNEQFF
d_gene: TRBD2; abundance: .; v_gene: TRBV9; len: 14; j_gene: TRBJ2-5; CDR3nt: TGTGCCAGCAGCCCCACAGCGGGAGGTGAGACCCAGTACTTC; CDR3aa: CASSPTAGGETQYF
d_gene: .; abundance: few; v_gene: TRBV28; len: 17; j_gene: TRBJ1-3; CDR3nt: TGTGCCAGCAGCTCCGAATCGGGACTAAAAGTTGGCGACACCATATATTTT; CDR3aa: CASSSESGLKVGDTIYF
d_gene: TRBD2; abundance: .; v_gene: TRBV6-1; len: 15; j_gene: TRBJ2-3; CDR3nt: TGTGCCAGCAGGAAGACTAGCGGGAGAGGGGATACGCAGTATTTT; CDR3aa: CASRKTSGRGDTQYF
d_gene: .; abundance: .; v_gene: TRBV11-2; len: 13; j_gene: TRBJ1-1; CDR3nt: TGTGCCAGCAGGGCACCCAGGGACACTGAAGCTTTCTTT; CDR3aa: CASRAPRDTEAFF
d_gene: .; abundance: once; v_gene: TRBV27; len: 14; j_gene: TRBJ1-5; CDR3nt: TGTGCCAGCAGTTTCGAGGGTAGCAATCAGCCCCAGCATTTT; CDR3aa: CASSFEGSNQPQHF
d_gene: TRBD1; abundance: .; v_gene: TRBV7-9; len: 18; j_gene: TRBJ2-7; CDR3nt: TGTGCCAGCAGCTTCCCCAGCTCCTCGGACAGGCTCATCTACGAGCAGTACTTC; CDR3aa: CASSFPSSSDRLIYEQYF
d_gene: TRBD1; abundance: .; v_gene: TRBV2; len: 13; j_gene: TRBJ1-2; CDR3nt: TGTGCCAGCAGGCAGGGGGTCGTTACTGGCTACACCTTC; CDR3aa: CASRQGVVTGYTF